The 21 T cell receptor beta chains below were found in one sample sequenced in a study of vaccination and CD4 T cells after COVID-19. Scientists ran DNA taken from cultured CD4+ T cells through the Oncomine TCR Beta short-read assay for sequencing. Each CDR3 protein gets one entry after TCRdb re-called the PCR reads with MiXCR. The data show about 29,000 distinct CDR3 sequences, about 66% seen once. Treatment denoted: 10-day PBMC culture with coronavirus spike peptide pools or control peptides (ViraFEST assay). Their target antigens are unknown. This sample comprised CD4+ T cells from blood, cultured in vitro, obtained after SARS-CoV-2 vaccination. These receptors originate from a human donor who received a COVID-19 vaccine.

J is TRBJ1-1 and V is TRBV20-1, with a weak D call TRBD1 (6 bases). Germline V gene sequence: CDR1 DFQATT, CDR2 SNEGSKA (reference sequence). Trimming took 5 bases from V and 8 from J, leaving 12 bases between them. The CDR3 covers 11 residues. CDR3 DNA: TGCAGTGCTCGGACAGATTTAGAAGCTTTCTTT. Protein: CSARTDLEAFF.

The chain is built from TRBV7-2 and TRBJ2-2, with D possibly TRBD1 on 6 matching bases. The CDR3 sequence is 15 residues long. V was clipped by 1 base and J by 0 bases, with 6 bases between them. Germline assignment: CDR1 SGHTA and CDR2 FQGNSA. The DNA for the CDR3 is TGTGCCAGCAGCTTAGAGGGGGCGAACACCGGGGAGCTGTTTTTT. This sequence encodes CASSLEGANTGELFF.

This clonotype was seen a single time. The chain uses TRBV28 and TRBJ1-1; no firm D call. CDR3 length equals 14 residues. The germline V gene encodes CDR1 MDHEN and CDR2 SYDVKM. V lost 5 bases and J 4 bases, leaving 14 bases between the germline ends. The CDR3 loop is CASSPILVITEAFF. The DNA of the CDR3 is TGTGCCAGCAGTCCCATCCTGGTTATCACTGAAGCTTTCTTT.

This clonotype is a singleton in its sample. The V gene is TRBV9, the J gene TRBJ2-5; 8 bases match TRBD2. The V gene end was trimmed by 0 bases and the J gene end by 4 bases; junction bases not matched to a gene: 8. This CDR3 spans 16 amino acids. The germline V gene encodes CDR1 SGDLS and CDR2 YYNGEE. This chain's CDR3 is CASSVVGGGLGETQYF. CDR3 in DNA: TGTGCCAGCAGCGTAGTCGGCGGGGGGCTGGGAGAGACCCAGTACTTC.

J is TRBJ1-2 and V is TRBV2; D is unresolved. Trimming took off 3 bases at V and 8 bases at J, with 16 bases between the two ends. The CDR3 has 14 amino acids. Germline V gene lookup returns CDR1 SNHLY and CDR2 FYNNEI. CDR3 DNA sequence: TGTGCCAGCAGTGATGTCACAGCGAGAAGCGGCTACACCTTC. It yields the protein CASSDVTARSGYTF.

This clonotype was recorded a few times. The rearrangement joins TRBV18 to TRBJ2-7; 10 bases are shared with TRBD1. The germline CDR1 and CDR2 sequences are KGHSH and LQKENI. V lost 6 bases to trimming and J lost 5 bases; unmatched junction nucleotides: 4. CDR3 length: 13 residues. The CDR3 DNA reads TGTGCCAGCTCCCCCGGACAGGGGGACGAGCAGTACTTC. It is translated as CASSPGQGDEQYF.

The chain links TRBV30 to TRBJ2-5, with 8 positions matching TRBD2. Looked up from germline, CDR1 is GTSNPN and CDR2 is SVGIG (reference sequence). The CDR3 extends over 11 amino acids. CDR3: CAFRAGGTQYF. The DNA for the CDR3 is TGTGCATTTAGGGCGGGGGGGACCCAGTACTTC.

This clonotype was seen a handful of times. The rearrangement uses TRBV20-1 and TRBJ2-7, with D perhaps TRBD1 or TRBD2 (5 bases each). The CDR3 covers 15 residues. V shed 0 bases and J shed 0 bases, with 12 bases lying between them. Germline V lookup: CDR1 DFQATT, CDR2 SNEGSKA (reference sequence). The CDR3 loop reads CSARDRGRASYEQYF. In DNA, the CDR3 is TGCAGTGCTAGAGATCGGGGCAGGGCCTCCTACGAGCAGTACTTC.

This chain uses TRBV19 with TRBJ2-5; 10 bases line up with TRBD1. There are 17 residues in the CDR3. Germline V CDR1 and CDR2: LNHDA, SQIVND (reference sequence). With 0 bases clipped from V and 5 bases from J, the junction kept 9 bases outside the gene matches. CDR3 residues: CASSIDPNDRGHETQYF. DNA of the CDR3: TGTGCCAGTAGTATAGACCCGAACGACAGGGGGCACGAGACCCAGTACTTC.

The rearrangement joins TRBV7-6 to TRBJ2-3; D gene unclear. Germline CDR1 is SGHVS and CDR2 is FNYEAQ. The ends were cut back, 0 bases at V and 6 bases at J, with 7 bases in the middle. CDR3 length equals 13 residues. The CDR3 sequence is CASSLAVLDTQYF. Written as DNA, the CDR3 is TGTGCCAGCAGCTTAGCGGTATTGGATACGCAGTATTTT.

CDR3 sequence: CASSPSVGFNTEAFF. In DNA, the CDR3 is TGTGCCAGCAGTCCGTCCGTCGGGTTTAACACTGAAGCTTTCTTT. This sequence joins TRBV12-3 or TRBV12-4 and TRBJ1-1; D ambiguous. The V gene lost 5 bases and the J gene lost 2 bases, with 15 bases spanning the gap. This CDR3 comprises 15 residues.

The chain carries TRBV7-6 and TRBJ2-7; D is unresolved. CDR3 length: 13 residues. The V and J ends lost 0 bases and 3 bases respectively, with 6 bases between them. In germline, CDR1 is SGHVS, CDR2 FNYEAQ. The DNA of the CDR3 is TGTGCCAGCAGCTTAGCGGGCAGCTACGAGCAGTACTTC. Protein sequence: CASSLAGSYEQYF.

This clonotype showed up just a few times. The rearrangement links TRBV20-1 to TRBJ1-2; D not certain. The V gene's germline CDR1 is DFQATT and CDR2 SNEGSKA (reference sequence). The CDR3 runs to 13 residues. V gave up 2 bases and J gave up 5 bases, with 12 bases separating them. This CDR3 is CSARPQTSYGYTF. CDR3 DNA sequence: TGCAGTGCTAGACCTCAGACAAGTTATGGCTACACCTTC.

The chain links TRBV10-3 to TRBJ1-2; TRBD1 matches 10 bases. CDR1 and CDR2 (germline): ENHRY, SYGVKD. The CDR3 contains 12 residues. After removal of 6 bases from V and 8 bases from J, the junction contained 3 bases not matched to a gene. The CDR3 sequence is CAIRGTGEGYTF. The CDR3, as DNA: TGTGCCATCAGGGGGACAGGGGAGGGCTACACCTTC.

The chain employs TRBV18 and TRBJ2-7; 11 nucleotides match TRBD1. From germline, CDR1 is KGHSH and CDR2 LQKENI. V shed 2 bases and J 3 bases; nucleotides not matched to a gene: 6. This CDR3 is built from 16 residues. CDR3 region: CASSPVRTGGIYEQYF. The CDR3 DNA follows: TGTGCCAGCTCACCAGTTCGGACAGGGGGCATCTACGAGCAGTACTTC.

V usage is TRBV7-9 and J usage is TRBJ1-1; D gene uncertain. The germline V gene has CDR1 SEHNR and CDR2 FQNEAQ (reference sequence). The CDR3 extends over 15 amino acids. V shed 5 bases and J shed 1 base, with 14 bases lying between them. The DNA for the CDR3 is TGTGCCAGCAGCCGGCGGATGGATTGGAACACTGAAGCTTTCTTT. Translated, it gives CASSRRMDWNTEAFF.

The chain joins TRBV6-1 to TRBJ1-1, with D possibly being TRBD1 (6 bases). V was cut by 5 bases and J by 1 base, with 14 bases left in between. From germline, CDR1 is MNHNS and CDR2 SASEGT. This CDR3 is built from 15 residues. In DNA form, the CDR3 reads TGTGCCAGCAGTACCCGGACAGCCAAGAACACTGAAGCTTTCTTT. Translated: CASSTRTAKNTEAFF.

This clonotype has more than one count but fewer than ten. This sequence joins TRBV2 and TRBJ1-1; tentative D call: TRBD1 (5 bases). The length of the CDR3 is 18 residues. Looked up from germline, CDR1 is SNHLY and CDR2 is FYNNEI. V lost 4 bases to trimming and J lost 1 base, with 22 bases between them. This chain's CDR3 is CASSGSQSGRQPNTEAFF. DNA of the CDR3: TGTGCCAGCAGTGGAAGTCAGTCGGGCAGACAGCCGAACACTGAAGCTTTCTTT.

The J gene is TRBJ1-4, the V gene TRBV12-3 or TRBV12-4, with D possibly being TRBD1 (5 bases). The CDR3 spans 16 residues. The V gene lost 7 bases and the J gene lost 5 bases, with 20 bases spanning the gap. CDR3 region: CASTDRAGGTNEKLFF. The CDR3, as DNA: TGTGCCAGCACTGACCGGGCAGGCGGGACCAATGAAAAACTGTTTTTT.

This clonotype occurred a few times. The chain carries TRBV20-1 and TRBJ2-1, with 12 bases fitting TRBD1. CDR3 length: 17 residues. Losses at the gene ends were 5 bases for V and 0 bases for J; bases not matched to a gene: 8. The germline CDR1 and CDR2 sequences are DFQATT and SNEGSKA (reference sequence). This CDR3 is CSAPGTGGVGSYNEQFF. CDR3 nucleotides: TGCAGTGCTCCCGGGACAGGGGGCGTTGGCTCCTACAATGAGCAGTTCTTC.

The genes are TRBV19 and TRBJ1-1; D call uncertain. CDR3 length: 16 residues. The V end lost 3 bases, the J end lost 0 bases, and 14 bases lay between the germline ends. The germline gives CDR1 LNHDA, CDR2 SQIVND (reference sequence). CDR3 bases: TGTGCCAGTAGTATCGGCGGTCTCCTCATGAACACTGAAGCTTTCTTT. It specifies CASSIGGLLMNTEAFF.